These 7 T cell receptor beta chains share one sample of origin, sequenced in a study of shared clonotypes between healthy human individuals. TCRdb's copy holds only in-frame clones and misses some; the assay was immunoSEQ multiplex PCR. In the table there are some 2 million clones, roughly 96% of which are singletons. The specimen sequenced was naive CD4+ T cells sorted from blood. Subset reported: CD45RA+ positively selected. Receptor source: a man between 18 and 35 years old in good health.

The chain recombines TRBV5-6 with TRBJ1-2; D uncertain. Trimming removed 3 bases from V and 6 bases from J, with 15 bases in between. The CDR3 extends over 14 amino acids. Germline assignment: CDR1 SGHDT and CDR2 YYEEEE. The CDR3 DNA sequence: TGTGCCAGCAGCTCTATGGCGAGGCCTCATGGCTACACCTTC. This gives the protein CASSSMARPHGYTF. The full variable domain, in which reference TRBV5-6 and TRBJ1-2 provide the parts outside the CDR3, is DAGVTQSPTHLIKTRGQQVTLRCSPKSGHDTVSWYQQALGQGPQFIFQYYEEEERQRGNFPDRFSGHQFPNYSSELNVNALLLGDSALYLCASSSMARPHGYTFGSGTRLTVV.

The rearrangement links TRBV7-2 to TRBJ2-7, with TRBD1 matching 8 bases. V lost 0 bases and J lost 6; bases outside the gene matches: 7. CDR3 size: 15 residues. Germline CDR1 SGHTA, CDR2 FQGNSA. The CDR3 protein is CASSLALSGGGEQYF. The CDR3 DNA reads TGTGCCAGCAGCTTAGCGCTTTCAGGGGGCGGCGAGCAGTACTTC.

This chain joins TRBV28 and TRBJ1-2; TRBD1 might be the D (5 bases). CDR3 length: 13 residues. Trimming took off 6 bases at V and 5 bases at J, with 13 bases between the two ends. Looked up from germline, CDR1 is MDHEN and CDR2 is SYDVKM. The CDR3 region is CASSGAPLYGYTF. The DNA of the CDR3 is TGTGCCAGCAGCGGGGCCCCCCTATATGGCTACACCTTC.

The chain uses TRBV7-2 and TRBJ2-3; the match to TRBD2 covers 12 bases. Trimming removed 2 bases from V and 5 bases from J; junction bases left unmatched: 11. Germline CDR1 reads SGHTA; CDR2 reads FQGNSA. The CDR3 covers 18 residues. CDR3 sequence: CASSLRTPSGRAGDTQYF. The CDR3 DNA sequence: TGTGCCAGCAGCTTACGGACCCCTAGCGGGAGGGCTGGAGATACGCAGTATTTT.

The rearrangement joins TRBV6-4 to TRBJ2-3, with 11 bases fitting TRBD2. Germline lookup yields CDR1 MRHNA and CDR2 SNTAGT. CDR3 length: 14 residues. V was clipped by 5 bases and J by 4 bases; unmatched bases: 2. The CDR3 nucleotides are TGTGCCAGCAGTCCTAGCGGGGGGTCAGATACGCAGTATTTT. Translating it yields CASSPSGGSDTQYF.

The V and J genes are TRBV7-9 and TRBJ2-7, with 8 bases matching TRBD1. The V gene's germline CDR1 is SEHNR and CDR2 FQNEAQ (reference sequence). With V trimmed by 5 bases and J by 0 bases, 18 bases remained unmatched. The CDR3 is 19 amino acids. Here the CDR3 reads CASSRQAGALQGASYEQYF. In DNA form, the CDR3 reads TGTGCCAGCAGCCGCCAGGCAGGGGCTCTCCAGGGGGCCTCCTACGAGCAGTACTTC.

The rearrangement links TRBV6-4 to TRBJ1-1; D is unclear. CDR1 and CDR2 (germline): MRHNA, SNTAGT. V lost 4 bases and J lost 1, with 7 bases in between. The CDR3 extends over 13 amino acids. The CDR3 spells CASSAWGNTEAFF. CDR3 sequence (DNA): TGTGCCAGCAGTGCCTGGGGGAACACTGAAGCTTTCTTT.